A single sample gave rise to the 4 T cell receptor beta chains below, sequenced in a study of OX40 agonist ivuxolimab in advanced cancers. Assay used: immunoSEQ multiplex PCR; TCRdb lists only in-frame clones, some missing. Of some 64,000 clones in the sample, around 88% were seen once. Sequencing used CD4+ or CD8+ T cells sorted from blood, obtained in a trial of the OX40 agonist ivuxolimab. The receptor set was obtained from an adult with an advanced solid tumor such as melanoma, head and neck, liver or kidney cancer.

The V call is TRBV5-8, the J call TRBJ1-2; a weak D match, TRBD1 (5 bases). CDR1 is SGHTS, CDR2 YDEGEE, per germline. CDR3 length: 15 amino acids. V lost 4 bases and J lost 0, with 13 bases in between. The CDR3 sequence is CASSRDSQTNYGYTF. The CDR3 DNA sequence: TGTGCCAGCAGCCGTGACAGCCAGACTAACTATGGCTACACCTTC.

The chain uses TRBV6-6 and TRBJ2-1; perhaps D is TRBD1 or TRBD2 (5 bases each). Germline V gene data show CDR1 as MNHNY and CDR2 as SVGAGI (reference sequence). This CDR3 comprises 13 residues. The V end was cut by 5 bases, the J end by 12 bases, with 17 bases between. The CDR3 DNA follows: TGTGCCAGCAGTGCTGGATCGGGACGCCGGCAGTTCTTC. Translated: CASSAGSGRRQFF.

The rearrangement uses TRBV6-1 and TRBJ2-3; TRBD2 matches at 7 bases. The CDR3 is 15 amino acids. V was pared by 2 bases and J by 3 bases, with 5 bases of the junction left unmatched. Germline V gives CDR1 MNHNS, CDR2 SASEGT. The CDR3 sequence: CASSENGRRTDTQYF. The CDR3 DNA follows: TGTGCCAGCAGTGAAAACGGGAGGAGGACAGATACGCAGTATTTT.

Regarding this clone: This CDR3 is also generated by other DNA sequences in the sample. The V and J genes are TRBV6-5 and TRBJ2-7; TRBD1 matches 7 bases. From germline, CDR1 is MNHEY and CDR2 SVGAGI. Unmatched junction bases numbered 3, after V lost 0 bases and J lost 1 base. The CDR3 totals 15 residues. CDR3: CASSYSAGGSYEQYF. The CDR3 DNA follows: TGTGCCAGCAGTTACTCCGCAGGGGGATCCTACGAGCAGTACTTC.